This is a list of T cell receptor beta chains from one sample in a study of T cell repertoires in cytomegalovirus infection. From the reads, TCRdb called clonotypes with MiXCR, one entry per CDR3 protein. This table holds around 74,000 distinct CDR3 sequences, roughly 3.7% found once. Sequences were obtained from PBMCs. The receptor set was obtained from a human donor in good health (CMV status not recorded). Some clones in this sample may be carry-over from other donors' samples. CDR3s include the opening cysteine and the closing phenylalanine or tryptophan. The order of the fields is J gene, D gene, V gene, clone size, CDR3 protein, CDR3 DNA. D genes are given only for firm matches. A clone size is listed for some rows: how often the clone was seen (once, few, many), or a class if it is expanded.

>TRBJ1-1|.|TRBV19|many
CASSILERRVNTEAFF
TGTGCCAGTAGTATATTGGAACGCAGGGTAAACACTGAAGCTTTCTTT
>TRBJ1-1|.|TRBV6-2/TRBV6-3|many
CASNQGIEAFF
TGTGCCAGCAATCAGGGGATCGAAGCTTTCTTT
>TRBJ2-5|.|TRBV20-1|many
CSAKQETQYF
TGCAGTGCTAAACAAGAGACCCAGTACTTC
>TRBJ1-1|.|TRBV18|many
CASSPRQVSNTEAFF
TGTGCCAGCTCACCGCGACAGGTTTCTAACACTGAAGCTTTCTTT
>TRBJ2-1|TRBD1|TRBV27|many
CASSYGTGGHNEQFF
TGTGCCAGCAGTTATGGGACAGGGGGCCACAATGAGCAGTTCTTC
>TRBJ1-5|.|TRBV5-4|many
CASSIMGGADQPQHF
TGTGCCAGCAGCATTATGGGGGGCGCGGATCAGCCCCAGCATTTT
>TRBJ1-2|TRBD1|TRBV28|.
CASSYLTGAGPGYTF
TGTGCCAGCAGTTACCTGACAGGGGCGGGACCTGGCTACACCTTC
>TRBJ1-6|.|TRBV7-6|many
CASSLGSPDNSPLHF
TGTGCCAGCAGCTTAGGTTCTCCAGATAATTCACCCCTCCACTTT
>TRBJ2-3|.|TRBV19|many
CASSGLGFTDTQYF
TGTGCCAGTAGTGGACTGGGCTTCACAGATACGCAGTATTTT
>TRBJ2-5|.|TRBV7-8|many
CASSFYPPREPGTQYF
TGTGCCAGCAGCTTTTATCCCCCAAGGGAGCCAGGGACCCAGTACTTC
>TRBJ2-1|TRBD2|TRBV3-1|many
CASRQLAGGNNEQFF
TGTGCCAGCAGACAACTAGCGGGGGGGAACAATGAGCAGTTCTTC
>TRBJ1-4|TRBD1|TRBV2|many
CASSVGTVLEKLFF
TGTGCCAGCAGTGTCGGGACAGTTCTTGAAAAACTGTTTTTT
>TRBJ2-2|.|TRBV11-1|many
CASSLTIVGASNTGELFF
TGTGCCAGCAGCTTAACGATCGTGGGGGCATCGAACACCGGGGAGCTGTTTTTT
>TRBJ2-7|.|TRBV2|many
CASTGGNYEQYF
TGTGCCAGCACTGGGGGAAACTACGAGCAGTACTTC
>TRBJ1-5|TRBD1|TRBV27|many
CASCRATGDQPQHF
TGTGCCAGCTGCCGCGCTACAGGGGATCAGCCCCAGCATTTT
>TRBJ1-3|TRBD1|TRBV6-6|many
CATSVWDRGRAAGNTIYF
TGTGCCACCTCAGTATGGGACAGGGGGCGGGCGGCTGGAAACACCATATATTTT
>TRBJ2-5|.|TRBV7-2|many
CASSAGDRSQETQYF
TGTGCCAGCAGCGCGGGGGACAGGAGCCAAGAGACCCAGTACTTC
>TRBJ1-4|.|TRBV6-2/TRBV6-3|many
CASSTDIGEKLFF
TGTGCCAGCAGTACCGACATTGGTGAAAAACTGTTTTTT
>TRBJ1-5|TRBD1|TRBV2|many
CASVVRQGANQPQHF
TGTGCCAGCGTCGTGCGGCAGGGGGCGAATCAGCCCCAGCATTTT
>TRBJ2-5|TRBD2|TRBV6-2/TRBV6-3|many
CASSYSSVTGGQVETQYF
TGTGCCAGCAGTTACTCTTCCGTTACGGGGGGGCAGGTAGAGACCCAGTACTTC
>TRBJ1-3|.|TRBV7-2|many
CASSSDPGNTIYF
TGTGCCAGCAGCTCGGACCCTGGAAACACCATATATTTT
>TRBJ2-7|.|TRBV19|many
CASSINVGLSFSYEQYF
TGTGCCAGTAGTATTAATGTCGGACTCTCCTTCTCCTACGAGCAGTACTTC
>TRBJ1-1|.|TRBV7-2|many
CASSYRVRGTEAFF
TGTGCCAGCAGCTATCGGGTCCGAGGCACTGAAGCTTTCTTT
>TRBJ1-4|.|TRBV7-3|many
CASSDILEEKLFF
TGTGCCAGCAGCGACATTCTAGAAGAAAAACTGTTTTTT
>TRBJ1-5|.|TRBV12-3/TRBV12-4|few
CASSFRGYSNQPQHF
TGTGCCAGCAGTTTCAGGGGCTATAGCAATCAGCCCCAGCATTTT
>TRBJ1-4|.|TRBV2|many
CASSEDRTTNEKLFF
TGTGCCAGCAGTGAAGACAGGACAACTAATGAAAAACTGTTTTTT
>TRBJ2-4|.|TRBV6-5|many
CASSYGTSVNIQYF
TGTGCCAGCAGTTACGGGACCAGTGTAAACATTCAGTACTTC
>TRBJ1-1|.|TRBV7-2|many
CASTRIKVNTEAFF
TGTGCCAGCACCCGAATAAAGGTGAACACTGAAGCTTTCTTT
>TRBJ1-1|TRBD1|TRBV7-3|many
CASSPQGRENTEAFF
TGTGCCAGCAGCCCACAGGGGAGGGAGAACACTGAAGCTTTCTTT
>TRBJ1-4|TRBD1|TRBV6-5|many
CASTYRGDSEKLFF
TGTGCCAGCACCTACAGGGGGGATTCTGAAAAACTGTTTTTT
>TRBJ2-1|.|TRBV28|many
CASSLSHNEQFF
TGTGCCAGCAGTTTATCCCACAATGAGCAGTTCTTC
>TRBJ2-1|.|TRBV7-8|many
CASSLAVAFGRYNEQFF
TGTGCCAGCAGCTTAGCGGTAGCTTTCGGTCGGTACAATGAGCAGTTCTTC
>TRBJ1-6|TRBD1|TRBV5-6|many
CASSWTGQNSPLHF
TGTGCCAGCAGCTGGACAGGCCAAAATTCACCCCTCCACTTT
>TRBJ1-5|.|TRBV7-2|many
CASSPQRTALRSQHF
TGTGCCAGCAGCCCTCAACGGACAGCCCTTAGGTCCCAGCATTTT
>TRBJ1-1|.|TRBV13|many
CASSLDTSEAFF
TGTGCCAGCAGCTTAGATACGAGTGAAGCTTTCTTT
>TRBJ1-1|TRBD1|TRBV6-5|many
CASSYGQGEGTEAFF
TGTGCCAGCAGTTACGGACAGGGGGAGGGCACTGAAGCTTTCTTT
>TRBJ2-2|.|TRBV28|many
CASSLGDTNTGELFF
TGTGCCAGCAGTTTGGGGGACACGAACACCGGGGAGCTGTTTTTT
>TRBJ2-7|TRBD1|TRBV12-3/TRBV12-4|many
CASSYLQRQGSYEQYF
TGTGCCAGCAGTTACCTCCAGCGACAGGGTTCCTACGAGCAGTACTTC
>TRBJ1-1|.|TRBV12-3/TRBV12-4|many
CASSLFGTNTEAFF
TGTGCCAGCAGTTTATTCGGGACGAACACTGAAGCTTTCTTT
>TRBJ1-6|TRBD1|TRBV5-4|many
CASRPGQGYNSPLHF
TGTGCCAGCAGACCCGGACAGGGCTATAATTCACCCCTCCACTTT
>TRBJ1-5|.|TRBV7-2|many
CASSSLGKAGVRQPQHF
TGTGCCAGCAGCTCCCTTGGGAAAGCAGGTGTGCGACAGCCCCAGCATTTT
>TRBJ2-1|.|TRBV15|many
CATSRGAGTISYNEQFF
TGTGCCACCAGCAGAGGAGCAGGTACCATCTCCTACAATGAGCAGTTCTTC
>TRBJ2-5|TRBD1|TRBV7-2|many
CASSLGGTEETQYF
TGTGCCAGCAGCTTAGGTGGGACAGAAGAGACCCAGTACTTC
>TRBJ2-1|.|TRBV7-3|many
CASSQYKSSYNEQFF
TGTGCCAGCAGCCAATACAAGAGCTCCTACAATGAGCAGTTCTTC
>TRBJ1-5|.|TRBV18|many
CASSLAGDRNQPQHF
TGTGCCAGCTCACTTGCAGGGGACCGCAATCAGCCCCAGCATTTT
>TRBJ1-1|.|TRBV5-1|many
CASSLDPSGTEAFF
TGCGCCAGCAGCTTGGACCCCTCGGGCACTGAAGCTTTCTTT
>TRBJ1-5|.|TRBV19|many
CASSMTPYSNQPQHF
TGTGCCAGTAGTATGACACCCTATAGCAATCAGCCCCAGCATTTT
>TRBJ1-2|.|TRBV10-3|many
CAISNGQNYGYTF
TGTGCCATCAGTAACGGACAGAACTATGGCTACACCTTC
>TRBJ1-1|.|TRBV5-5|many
CASSLSWDTEAFF
TGTGCCAGCAGCTTGTCGTGGGACACTGAAGCTTTCTTT
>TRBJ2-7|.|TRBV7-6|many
CASSSPDRFSSYEQYF
TGTGCCAGCAGCTCCCCTGACCGTTTCAGCTCCTACGAGCAGTACTTC
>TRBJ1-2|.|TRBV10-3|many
CAIGVGGYTF
TGTGCCATCGGGGTTGGTGGCTACACCTTC
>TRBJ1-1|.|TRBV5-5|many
CVSSLQVRGYTEAFF
TGTGTCAGCAGCTTGCAGGTCAGGGGTTACACTGAAGCTTTCTTT
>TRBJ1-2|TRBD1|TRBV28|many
CASTLSGGPYGYTF
TGTGCCAGCACTTTGTCAGGGGGCCCCTATGGCTACACCTTC
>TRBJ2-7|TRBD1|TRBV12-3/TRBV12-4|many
CASSFETGDYEQYF
TGTGCCAGCAGTTTTGAGACAGGGGATTACGAGCAGTACTTC